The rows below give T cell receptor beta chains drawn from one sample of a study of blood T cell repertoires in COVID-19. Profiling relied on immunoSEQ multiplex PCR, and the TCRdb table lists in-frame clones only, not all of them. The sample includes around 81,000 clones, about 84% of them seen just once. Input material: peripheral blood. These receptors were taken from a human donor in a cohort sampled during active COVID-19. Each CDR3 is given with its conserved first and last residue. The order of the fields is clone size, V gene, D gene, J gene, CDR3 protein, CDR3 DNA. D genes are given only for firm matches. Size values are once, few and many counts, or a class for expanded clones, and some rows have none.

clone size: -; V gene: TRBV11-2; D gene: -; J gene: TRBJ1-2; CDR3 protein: CASSYQGTNYGYTF; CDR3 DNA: TGTGCCAGCAGTTATCAGGGGACTAACTATGGCTACACCTTC
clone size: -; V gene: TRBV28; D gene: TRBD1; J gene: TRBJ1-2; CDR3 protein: CASSVGTANGYTF; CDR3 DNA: TGTGCCAGCAGTGTAGGGACAGCTAATGGCTACACCTTC
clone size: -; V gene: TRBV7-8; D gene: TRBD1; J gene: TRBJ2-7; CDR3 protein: CASSLRVTGPEQYF; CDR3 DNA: TGTGCCAGCAGTTTAAGAGTGACAGGGCCCGAGCAGTACTTC
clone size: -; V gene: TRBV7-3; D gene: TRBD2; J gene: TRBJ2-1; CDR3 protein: CASRQTASGGAGNEQFF; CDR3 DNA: TGTGCCAGCAGACAAACCGCGAGCGGGGGGGCCGGGAATGAGCAGTTCTTC
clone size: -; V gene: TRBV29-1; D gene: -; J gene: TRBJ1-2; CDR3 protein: CSAAGLNYGYTF; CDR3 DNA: TGCAGCGCGGCAGGGCTGAACTATGGCTACACCTTC
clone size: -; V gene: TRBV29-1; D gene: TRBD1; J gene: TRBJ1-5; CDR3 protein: CSVQQGYGNQPQHF; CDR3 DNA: TGCAGCGTTCAACAGGGGTATGGCAATCAGCCCCAGCATTTT
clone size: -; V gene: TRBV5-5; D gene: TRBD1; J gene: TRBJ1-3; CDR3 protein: CASSSRTGGSTIYF; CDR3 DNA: TGTGCCAGCAGCTCCCGGACAGGGGGAAGCACCATATATTTT
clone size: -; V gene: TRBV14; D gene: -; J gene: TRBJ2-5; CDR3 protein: CASSLNRYQTQYF; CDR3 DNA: TGTGCCAGCAGCCTGAACCGGTACCAGACCCAGTACTTC
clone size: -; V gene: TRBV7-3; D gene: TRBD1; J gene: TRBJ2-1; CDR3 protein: CASSSFPGTGRANEQFF; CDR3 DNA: TGTGCCAGCAGCTCATTTCCCGGGACAGGGCGGGCCAATGAGCAGTTCTTC
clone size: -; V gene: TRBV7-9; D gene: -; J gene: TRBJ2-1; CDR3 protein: CASSALGAAYNEQFF; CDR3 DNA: TGTGCCAGCAGCGCGCTGGGGGCAGCCTACAATGAGCAGTTCTTC
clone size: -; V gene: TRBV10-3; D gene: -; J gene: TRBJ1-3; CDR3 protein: CAISVEGSGNTIYF; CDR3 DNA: TGTGCCATCAGTGTTGAGGGCTCTGGAAACACCATATATTTT
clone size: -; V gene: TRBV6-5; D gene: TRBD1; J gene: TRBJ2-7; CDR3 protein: CASLDRGREQYF; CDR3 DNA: TGTGCCAGCTTAGACAGGGGCCGCGAGCAGTACTTC
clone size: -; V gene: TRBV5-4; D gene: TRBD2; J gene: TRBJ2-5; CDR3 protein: CASSLGAGLAGETQYF; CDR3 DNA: TGTGCCAGCAGCTTGGGCGCGGGACTAGCGGGAGAGACCCAGTACTTC
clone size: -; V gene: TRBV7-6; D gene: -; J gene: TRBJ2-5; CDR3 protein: CASSLEPSAGKETQYF; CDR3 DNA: TGTGCCAGCAGCTTAGAGCCATCGGCGGGGAAAGAGACCCAGTACTTC
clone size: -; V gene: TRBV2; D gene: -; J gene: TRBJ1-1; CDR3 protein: CASREGRGNTEAFF; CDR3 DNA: TGTGCCAGCAGGGAGGGACGGGGGAACACTGAAGCTTTCTTT
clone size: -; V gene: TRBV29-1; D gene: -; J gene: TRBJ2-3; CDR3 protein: CSVEGRHTDTQYF; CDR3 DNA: TGCAGCGTTGAAGGTAGACATACAGATACGCAGTATTTT
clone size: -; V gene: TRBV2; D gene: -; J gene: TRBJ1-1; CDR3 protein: CASSVQGTVSTEAFF; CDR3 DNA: TGTGCCAGCAGTGTCCAGGGTACGGTGAGCACTGAAGCTTTCTTT
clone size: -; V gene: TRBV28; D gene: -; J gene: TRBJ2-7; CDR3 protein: CASTLGGGSLYEQYF; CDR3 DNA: TGTGCCAGCACCCTCGGGGGCGGGAGCCTCTACGAGCAGTACTTC
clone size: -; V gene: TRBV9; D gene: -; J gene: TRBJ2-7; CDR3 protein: CASSAGGGSSSYEQYF; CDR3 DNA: TGTGCCAGCAGCGCCGGAGGGGGCAGCTCCTCCTACGAGCAGTACTTC
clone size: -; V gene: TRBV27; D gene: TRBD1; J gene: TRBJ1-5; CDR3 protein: CASSSLGQGRLQPQHF; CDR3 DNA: TGTGCCAGCAGTTCCCTGGGACAGGGAAGGCTTCAGCCCCAGCATTTT
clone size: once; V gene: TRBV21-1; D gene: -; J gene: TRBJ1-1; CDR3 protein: CASSKDSRYRLNTEAFF; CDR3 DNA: TGTGCCAGCAGCAAAGACTCTAGGTACCGCCTGAACACTGAAGCTTTCTTT
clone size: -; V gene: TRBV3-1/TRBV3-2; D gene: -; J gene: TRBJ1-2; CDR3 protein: CASSQENRPNYGYTF; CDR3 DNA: TGTGCCAGCAGCCAAGAAAACAGACCCAACTATGGCTACACCTTC
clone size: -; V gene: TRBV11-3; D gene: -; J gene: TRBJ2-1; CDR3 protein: CASSPRRDNEQFF; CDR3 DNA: TGTGCCAGCAGCCCGAGGAGGGACAATGAGCAGTTCTTC
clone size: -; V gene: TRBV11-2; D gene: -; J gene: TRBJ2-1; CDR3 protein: CASSRPSLTVSYNEQFF; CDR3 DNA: TGTGCCAGCAGCCGCCCTAGCCTAACGGTCTCCTACAATGAGCAGTTCTTC
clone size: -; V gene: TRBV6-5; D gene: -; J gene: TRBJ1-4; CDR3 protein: CATQGYATNEKLFF; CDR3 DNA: TGTGCCACGCAGGGATATGCAACTAATGAAAAACTGTTTTTT
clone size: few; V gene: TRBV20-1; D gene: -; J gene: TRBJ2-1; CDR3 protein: CSATGNEQFF; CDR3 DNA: TGCAGTGCTACGGGGAATGAGCAGTTCTTC
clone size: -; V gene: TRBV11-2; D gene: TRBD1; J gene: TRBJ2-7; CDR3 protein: CASSGFGTGMGEQYF; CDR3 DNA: TGTGCCAGCAGCGGCTTTGGGACAGGGATGGGAGAGCAGTACTTC
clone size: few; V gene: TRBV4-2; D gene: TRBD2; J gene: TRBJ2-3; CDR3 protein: CASSQDGAAGGSDTQYF; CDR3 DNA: TGTGCCAGCAGCCAAGACGGAGCAGCGGGGGGATCAGATACGCAGTATTTT
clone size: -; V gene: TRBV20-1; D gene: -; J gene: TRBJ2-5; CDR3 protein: CSASYRGQETQYF; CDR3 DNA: TGCAGTGCTAGTTACCGGGGCCAAGAGACCCAGTACTTC
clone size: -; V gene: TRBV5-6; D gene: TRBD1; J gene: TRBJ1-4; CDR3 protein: CASSPGTGNEKLFF; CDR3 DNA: TGTGCCAGCAGCCCGGGGACAGGGAATGAAAAACTGTTTTTT
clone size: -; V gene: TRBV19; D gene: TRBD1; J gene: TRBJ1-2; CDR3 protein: CASSLGTGEGYTF; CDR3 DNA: TGTGCCAGTAGTCTTGGGACAGGGGAAGGCTACACCTTC
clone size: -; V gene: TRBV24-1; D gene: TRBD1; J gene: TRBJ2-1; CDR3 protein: CATSGTQGVQFF; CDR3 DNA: TGTGCCACCAGTGGAACACAGGGGGTGCAGTTCTTC
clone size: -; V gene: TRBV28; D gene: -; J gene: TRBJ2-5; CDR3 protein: CASRRTGPKVETQYF; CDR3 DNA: TGTGCCAGCAGACGTACCGGTCCCAAAGTGGAGACCCAGTACTTC
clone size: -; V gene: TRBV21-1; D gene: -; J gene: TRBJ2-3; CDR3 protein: CASLAGDSNTQYF; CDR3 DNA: TGTGCCAGCTTAGCGGGGGATTCAAATACGCAGTATTTT
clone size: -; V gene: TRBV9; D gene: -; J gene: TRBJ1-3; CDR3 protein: CASSVERVLGGNTIYF; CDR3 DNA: TGTGCCAGCAGCGTAGAGAGGGTCCTGGGGGGAAACACCATATATTTT
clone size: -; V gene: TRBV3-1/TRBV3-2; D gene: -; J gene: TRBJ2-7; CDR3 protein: CASSQWFGLSGTGYEQYF; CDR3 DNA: TGTGCCAGCAGCCAATGGTTTGGGCTGAGCGGGACAGGCTACGAGCAGTACTTC
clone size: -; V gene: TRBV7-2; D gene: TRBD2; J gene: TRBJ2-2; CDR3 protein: CASTLAGGRSTGELFF; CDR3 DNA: TGTGCCAGCACTCTAGCGGGGGGACGAAGCACCGGGGAGCTGTTTTTT
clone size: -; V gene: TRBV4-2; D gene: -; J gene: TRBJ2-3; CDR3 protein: CASSQGLGGTQTDTQYF; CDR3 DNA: TGTGCCAGCAGCCAAGGATTAGGAGGGACCCAAACAGATACGCAGTATTTT
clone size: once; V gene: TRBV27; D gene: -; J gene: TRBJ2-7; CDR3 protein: CASSLARSYEQYF; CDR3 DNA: TGTGCCAGCAGTTTGGCCAGATCCTACGAGCAGTACTTC
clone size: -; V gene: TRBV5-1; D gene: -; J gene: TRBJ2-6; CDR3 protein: CASSLSGANVLTF; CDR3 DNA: TGCGCCAGCAGCCTTTCTGGGGCCAACGTCCTGACTTTC
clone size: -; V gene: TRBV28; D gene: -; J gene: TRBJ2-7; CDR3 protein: CASSRHNEQYF; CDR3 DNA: TGTGCCAGCAGCCGCCACAACGAGCAGTACTTC
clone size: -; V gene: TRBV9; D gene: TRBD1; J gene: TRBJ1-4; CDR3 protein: CASSVEGTGFEKLFF; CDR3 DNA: TGTGCCAGCAGCGTAGAAGGGACAGGGTTTGAAAAACTGTTTTTT
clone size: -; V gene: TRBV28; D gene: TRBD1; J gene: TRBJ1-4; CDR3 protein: CASSRRQGAGEKLFF; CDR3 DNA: TGTGCCAGCAGTAGACGACAGGGGGCGGGTGAAAAACTGTTTTTT
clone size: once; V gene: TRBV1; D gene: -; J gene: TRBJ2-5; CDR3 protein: CTSSRYCLETQYF; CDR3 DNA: TGCACCAGCAGCCGTTATTGTTTGGAGACCCAGTACTTC
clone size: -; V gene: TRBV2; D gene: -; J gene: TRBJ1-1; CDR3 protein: CASSPRGGNTEAFF; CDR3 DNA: TGTGCCAGCAGCCCTAGGGGGGGGAACACTGAAGCTTTCTTT
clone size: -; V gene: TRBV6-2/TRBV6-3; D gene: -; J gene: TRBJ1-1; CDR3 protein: CASSFTDRNTEAFF; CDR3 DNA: TGTGCCAGCAGTTTCACGGACAGGAACACTGAAGCTTTCTTT
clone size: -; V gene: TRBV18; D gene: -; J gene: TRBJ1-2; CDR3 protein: CASSLTPDYGYTF; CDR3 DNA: TGTGCCAGCTCACTGACTCCGGACTATGGCTACACCTTC
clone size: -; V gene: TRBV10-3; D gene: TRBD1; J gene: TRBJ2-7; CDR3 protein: CAISFSTGAYEQYF; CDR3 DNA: TGTGCCATCAGCTTTTCGACAGGGGCCTACGAGCAGTACTTC
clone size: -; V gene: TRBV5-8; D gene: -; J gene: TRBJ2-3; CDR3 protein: CASSVQGSSTDTQYF; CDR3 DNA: TGTGCCAGCAGCGTCCAGGGGTCTAGCACAGATACGCAGTATTTT
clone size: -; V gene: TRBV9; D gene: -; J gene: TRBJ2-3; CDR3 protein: CASSVVNYGTDTQYF; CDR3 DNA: TGTGCCAGCAGCGTAGTAAACTACGGCACAGATACGCAGTATTTT
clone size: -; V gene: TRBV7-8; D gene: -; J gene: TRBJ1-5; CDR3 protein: CASSIINQPQHF; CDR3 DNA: TGTGCCAGCAGCATAATTAATCAGCCCCAGCATTTT
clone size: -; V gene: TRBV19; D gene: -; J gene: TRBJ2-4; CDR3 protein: CASSIAHGGLAKNIQYF; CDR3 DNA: TGTGCCAGTAGTATAGCCCACGGGGGACTAGCCAAAAACATTCAGTACTTC
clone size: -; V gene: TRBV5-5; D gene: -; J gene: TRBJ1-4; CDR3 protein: CASSLMVGRSNEKLFF; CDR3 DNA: TGTGCCAGCAGCCTCATGGTGGGGCGATCTAATGAAAAACTGTTTTTT
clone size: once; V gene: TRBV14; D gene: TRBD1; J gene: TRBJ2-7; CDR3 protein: CASSQTGDYEQYF; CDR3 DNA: TGTGCCAGCAGCCAGACAGGGGATTACGAGCAGTACTTC
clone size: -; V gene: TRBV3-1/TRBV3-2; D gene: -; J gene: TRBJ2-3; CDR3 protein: CASSQDANTQYF; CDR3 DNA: TGTGCCAGCAGCCAAGATGCTAATACGCAGTATTTT
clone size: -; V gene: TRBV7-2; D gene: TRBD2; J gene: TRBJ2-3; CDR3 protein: CASSRGTSGGLRTDTQYF; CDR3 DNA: TGTGCCAGCAGCCGCGGGACTAGCGGGGGCTTGCGCACAGATACGCAGTATTTT
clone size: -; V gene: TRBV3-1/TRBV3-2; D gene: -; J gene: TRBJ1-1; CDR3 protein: CASSHAGEGTEAFF; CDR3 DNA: TGTGCCAGCAGCCACGCCGGTGAGGGCACTGAAGCTTTCTTT
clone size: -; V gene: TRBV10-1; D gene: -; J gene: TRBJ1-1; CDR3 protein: CASSVGGSNTEAFF; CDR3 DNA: TGCGCCAGCAGTGTTGGGGGGTCGAACACTGAAGCTTTCTTT